The present entry profiles one TCR beta chain with its context. An end of the junction differs from the germline gene, which may be a read error. The data were taken from a study of T cells after yellow fever vaccination. Study in general: Preparation of the low-cell-number fractions used SMART-Seq v4 Ultra Low Input.

This CDR3 region has 15 residues. Germline V lookup: CDR1 SSHAT, CDR2 FNYEAQ (reference sequence). TCRdb called the 5' RACE reads again in MiXCR, with one record for every CDR3 protein. Of 450,000 to 550,000 distinct CDR3 sequences in the sample, under 25% were seen once. This receptor was obtained from a man aged 25-40 years who received the YFV17D yellow fever vaccine. The sample was PBMCs, taken 15 days after the yellow fever booster vaccination. The chain is built from TRBV7-7 and TRBJ2-1, with 10 bases lining up with TRBD2. CDR3 protein: CASSLVLAGVHEQFF. In DNA form, the CDR3 reads TGTGCTAGCAGCTTGGTCCTAGCGGGAGTTCATGAGCAGTTCTTC.